Sequencing of this T cell receptor beta chain was carried out in a study of T-cell memory formation after mild COVID-19. With 4 bases removed from V and 2 bases from J, the gap between germline ends came to 7 bases. The germline V gene has CDR1 LGHDT and CDR2 YNNKEL (reference sequence). This CDR3 has 13 residues. The 5'RACE method, run with constant-segment primers, produced TCR alpha and TCR beta cDNA libraries (carrying sample barcodes and UMIs). TCRdb reprocessed the 5' RACE reads via MiXCR and lists one record per CDR3 protein. The sample shows fewer than 650,000 distinct CDR3 sequences, about 22% of them seen only once.

The sample consisted of PBMCs or a T cell subset sorted from them (not recorded which). This TCR was sampled from an adult woman who had mild COVID-19 (a few samples of this study predate the infection). Cell type and time point are not known. The V gene is TRBV3-1, the J gene TRBJ2-3; D not resolved. The CDR3 region is CASSPHPTDTQYF. DNA of the CDR3: TGTGCCAGCAGCCCCCACCCCACAGATACGCAGTATTTT.